Listed below are T cell receptor beta chains from one sample, sequenced in a study of beta chain features in type 1 diabetes. Produced via immunoSEQ multiplex PCR; TCRdb's table is partial and in-frame only. The data hold about 410,000 clones, with more than 11% observed a single time. Specimen: naive CD4+ T cells from blood. The source is a man aged 25-45 years in good health. CDR3s leave out the opening cysteine and the closing phenylalanine or tryptophan. A row's size may be missing; if present it is once, few, many or a size class.

j_gene: TRBJ1-2
abundance: .
v_gene: TRBV29-1
CDR3aa: SVDLGLGNGYT

j_gene: TRBJ2-2
abundance: few
v_gene: TRBV19
CDR3aa: ASIDLAGELF

j_gene: TRBJ2-3
abundance: .
v_gene: TRBV11-3
CDR3aa: ASSLGITSDTQY

j_gene: TRBJ2-5
abundance: once
v_gene: TRBV6-5
CDR3aa: ASSAAPGRETQY

j_gene: TRBJ2-5
abundance: few
v_gene: TRBV18
CDR3aa: ASSTGKETQY

j_gene: TRBJ2-5
abundance: once
v_gene: TRBV30
CDR3aa: AWSAHLAGRGETQY

j_gene: TRBJ2-3
abundance: .
v_gene: TRBV11-3
CDR3aa: ASSFGRRTSTDTQY

j_gene: TRBJ2-1
abundance: few
v_gene: TRBV29-1
CDR3aa: SVGAGSHNEQF

j_gene: TRBJ2-5
abundance: few
v_gene: TRBV2
CDR3aa: ASRDLAEPQETQY

j_gene: TRBJ2-1
abundance: few
v_gene: TRBV4-2
CDR3aa: ASSPSLARATGEQF

j_gene: TRBJ2-1
abundance: many
v_gene: TRBV7-9
CDR3aa: ASSLVTDNEQF

j_gene: TRBJ2-1
abundance: few
v_gene: TRBV9
CDR3aa: ASSSQGGSSYNEQF

j_gene: TRBJ1-2
abundance: .
v_gene: TRBV29-1
CDR3aa: SAVGGTEIYGYT

j_gene: TRBJ2-3
abundance: few
v_gene: TRBV5-1
CDR3aa: ASSHRVADTQY

j_gene: TRBJ2-1
abundance: few
v_gene: TRBV11-1
CDR3aa: ASSPRDSYNEQF

j_gene: TRBJ2-5
abundance: .
v_gene: TRBV18
CDR3aa: ASSPQPSFLQETQY

j_gene: TRBJ2-1
abundance: .
v_gene: TRBV30
CDR3aa: AWSVRVGLSSYNEQF

j_gene: TRBJ2-3
abundance: .
v_gene: TRBV9
CDR3aa: ASSVDPGTDTQY

j_gene: TRBJ1-2
abundance: few
v_gene: TRBV4-3
CDR3aa: ASSQVIAGAEMGYT

j_gene: TRBJ1-2
abundance: .
v_gene: TRBV5-1
CDR3aa: ASSLAGIYGYT

j_gene: TRBJ1-4
abundance: few
v_gene: TRBV19
CDR3aa: ASTYRGNEKLF

j_gene: TRBJ2-4
abundance: .
v_gene: TRBV6-1
CDR3aa: ASSGTRTYGIQY

j_gene: TRBJ1-1
abundance: .
v_gene: TRBV7-2
CDR3aa: ASSRGDTEAF

j_gene: TRBJ2-5
abundance: few
v_gene: TRBV9
CDR3aa: ASSASGIRETQY

j_gene: TRBJ1-1
abundance: few
v_gene: TRBV6-5
CDR3aa: ASRDPNTEAF

j_gene: TRBJ2-2
abundance: .
v_gene: TRBV18
CDR3aa: ASSALQGTGELF

j_gene: TRBJ1-1
abundance: few
v_gene: TRBV27
CDR3aa: ASSLSGTVNTEAF

j_gene: TRBJ2-3
abundance: .
v_gene: TRBV4-3
CDR3aa: ASSQGREGGTQY

j_gene: TRBJ2-1
abundance: .
v_gene: TRBV30
CDR3aa: AWSVWKSSYNEQF

j_gene: TRBJ1-5
abundance: .
v_gene: TRBV10-3
CDR3aa: AISDMTGGGQPQH

j_gene: TRBJ1-1
abundance: few
v_gene: TRBV18
CDR3aa: ASSPRTGNTEAF

j_gene: TRBJ1-1
abundance: few
v_gene: TRBV19
CDR3aa: ASRYRENTEAF

j_gene: TRBJ1-3
abundance: few
v_gene: TRBV7-9
CDR3aa: ASSFSGIAGNTIY

j_gene: TRBJ2-7
abundance: .
v_gene: TRBV4-1
CDR3aa: ARQQVIWTGATYYLYEQY

j_gene: TRBJ2-7
abundance: .
v_gene: TRBV29-1
CDR3aa: SVTGGEDEQY

j_gene: TRBJ2-1
abundance: .
v_gene: TRBV5-6
CDR3aa: ASSLVGGLAGAHWF

j_gene: TRBJ2-5
abundance: .
v_gene: TRBV4-3
CDR3aa: ASSQEGGKDETQY

j_gene: TRBJ1-5
abundance: few
v_gene: TRBV15
CDR3aa: ATSREAVSNQPQH

j_gene: TRBJ2-1
abundance: .
v_gene: TRBV11-2
CDR3aa: ASSLDRGIYNEQF

j_gene: TRBJ2-4
abundance: few
v_gene: TRBV7-9
CDR3aa: ASSLRGRNIQY

j_gene: TRBJ2-3
abundance: .
v_gene: TRBV5-1
CDR3aa: ASGTDTQY

j_gene: TRBJ2-6
abundance: .
v_gene: TRBV27
CDR3aa: ASSFGSGANVLT

j_gene: TRBJ2-1
abundance: many
v_gene: TRBV14
CDR3aa: ASSQAGIEQF

j_gene: TRBJ2-1
abundance: few
v_gene: TRBV30
CDR3aa: AWAKRREQF

j_gene: TRBJ2-6
abundance: few
v_gene: TRBV18
CDR3aa: ASSPGGANVLT